This passage covers 17 T cell receptor beta chains from one sample sequenced in a study of response to subunit inactivated influenza vaccine. TCRdb called the RT-PCR reads again in MiXCR, with one record for every CDR3 protein. The sample yields about 650,000 distinct CDR3 sequences, 12% to 15% seen once. This specimen consisted of PBMCs from blood, obtained 14 to 15 days before vaccination. These receptor sequences come from a man aged 50 to 59 who received an inactivated influenza vaccine.

Only a few counts were recorded for this clonotype. The chain combines TRBV29-1 with TRBJ1-2, with D hard to call. V was shortened by 7 bases and J by 2 bases, with 14 bases between the two germline ends. The germline CDR1 and CDR2 sequences are SQVTM and ANQGSEA. This CDR3 comprises 13 residues. In DNA form, the CDR3 reads TGCAGCGCAATGCTACAGCGAAACTATGGCTACACCTTC. Translating it yields CSAMLQRNYGYTF.

This clonotype was detected a few times. In DNA, the CDR3 is TGTGCCAGCAGAGCGGGACAGGGGGCGGTTGGAAGCAATCAGCCCCAGCATTTT. It specifies CASRAGQGAVGSNQPQHF. The chain uses TRBV6-2 or TRBV6-3 and TRBJ1-5, with TRBD1 matching over 12 bases. V was pared by 6 bases and J by 1 base, with 10 bases of the junction left unmatched. CDR1 MNHEY and CDR2 SVGEGT come from the germline V gene. The CDR3 is made up of 18 amino acids.

This clonotype has just a few counts. The chain couples TRBV20-1 to TRBJ1-6; a possible D gene is TRBD1 (6 bases). Germline V gene sequence: CDR1 DFQATT, CDR2 SNEGSKA (reference sequence). The CDR3 is 15 residues long. Trimming removed 4 bases from V and 7 bases from J, with 17 bases in between. CDR3 sequence (DNA): TGCAGTGCTACGAGGGGGGCCTGGGGGAATTCACCCCTCCACTTT. Translation: CSATRGAWGNSPLHF.

The rearrangement joins TRBV24-1 to TRBJ1-5; no definite D call. The CDR3 has 14 residues. The ends were cut back, 4 bases at V and 4 bases at J, with 10 bases in the middle. Germline CDR1 and CDR2: KGHDR and SFDVKD. CDR3 amino acids: CATSDGWENQPQHF. CDR3 sequence (DNA): TGTGCCACCAGTGACGGCTGGGAGAATCAGCCCCAGCATTTT.

Only a few counts were recorded for this clonotype. The rearrangement uses TRBV6-2 or TRBV6-3 and TRBJ2-1; D remains unclear. Trimming removed 11 bases from V and 5 bases from J, with 4 bases in between. There are 9 residues in the CDR3. The V gene's germline CDR1 is MNHEY and CDR2 SVGEGT. CDR3: CALDNEQFF. The CDR3 region has the DNA TGTGCCCTTGACAATGAGCAGTTCTTC.

The table lists this clonotype with a few counts. The genes are TRBV15 and TRBJ1-1; D gene unclear. Trimming left V 0 bases short and J 0 bases short, with 8 bases between. Per germline, CDR1 LNHNV and CDR2 YYDKDF (reference sequence). The CDR3 is 15 residues long. The CDR3 loop is CATSRDRTVNTEAFF. The CDR3 DNA reads as TGTGCCACCAGCAGAGACCGGACGGTGAACACTGAAGCTTTCTTT.

This clonotype showed up many times. This sequence joins TRBV24-1 and TRBJ2-1, with no clear D. The CDR3 is made up of 15 amino acids. Germline loops: CDR1 KGHDR, CDR2 SFDVKD. V lost 0 bases and J 4 bases, leaving 9 bases between the germline ends. CDR3 region: CATSDLQTDYNEQFF. The CDR3 DNA follows: TGTGCCACCAGTGATTTGCAAACCGATTACAATGAGCAGTTCTTC.

Details on this clonotype: A junction boundary mismatches the germline segment, possibly from a read error. This chain joins TRBV12-3 or TRBV12-4 and TRBJ2-7; D possibly corresponds to TRBD1 (5 bases). This CDR3 spans 14 amino acids. The DNA of the CDR3 is TGTGCCAGCGGTTTTGCGGACAAGCTGTACGAGCAGTACTTC. Protein sequence: CASGFADKLYEQYF.

This chain's CDR3 is CASSSRGTGTNSVTQYF. The CDR3 region has the DNA TGTGCCAGCAGCTCCCGGGGGACAGGGACGAATTCCGTAACGCAGTATTTT. This chain uses TRBV7-2 with TRBJ2-3, with 9 bases matching TRBD1. The CDR3 is 17 amino acids. CDR1 SGHTA and CDR2 FQGNSA come from the germline V gene. The trim removed 4 bases at V and 9 bases at J, leaving 17 bases unmatched.

This clonotype was detected a few times. The V gene is TRBV7-2, the J gene TRBJ2-5; D not resolved. This CDR3 is 12 amino acids long. Trimming took 1 base from V and 7 from J, leaving 7 bases between them. The V gene's germline CDR1 is SGHTA and CDR2 FQGNSA. The CDR3 DNA reads TGTGCCAGCAGCTTAGATGAAGGGACCCAGTACTTC. Its translation is CASSLDEGTQYF.

A few counts support this clonotype. The V call is TRBV5-5, the J call TRBJ2-1; D remains ambiguous. This CDR3 comprises 13 residues. The germline CDR1 and CDR2 sequences are SGHKS and YYEKEE (reference sequence). V was clipped by 0 bases and J by 9 bases, with 10 bases between them. For the CDR3, the DNA is TGTGCCAGCAGCTTGGAAGGTTCGCGTGAGCAGTTCTTC. This translates into CASSLEGSREQFF.

In its sample, this clonotype was seen a few times. The chain has TRBV12-3 or TRBV12-4 and TRBJ1-5, with D perhaps matching TRBD1 (5 bases). V lost 5 bases and J lost 3, with 17 bases in between. This CDR3 comprises 16 residues. The CDR3 is CASSPGTGLLNQPQHF. CDR3 sequence (DNA): TGTGCCAGCAGTCCAGGGACGGGTTTACTCAATCAGCCCCAGCATTTT.

This clonotype was observed a few times. The chain is built from TRBV13 and TRBJ2-7, with 7 nucleotides matching TRBD1. This CDR3 has 17 amino acids. The germline gives CDR1 PRHDT, CDR2 FYEKMQ (reference sequence). Germline trimming cut 5 bases from V and 0 bases from J; bases unmatched to any gene: 13. The CDR3 spells CASSLRSTGASSYEQYF. CDR3 sequence (DNA): TGTGCCAGCAGCCTCCGATCAACAGGGGCCAGCTCCTACGAGCAGTACTTC. The full variable domain, completed using reference TRBV13 and TRBJ2-7, is AAGVIQSPRHLIKEKRETATLKCYPIPRHDTVYWYQQGPGQDPQFLISFYEKMQSDKGSIPDRFSAQQFSDYHSELNMSSLELGDSALYFCASSLRSTGASSYEQYFGPGTRLTVT.

This clonotype was found a few times. This chain joins TRBV6-1 and TRBJ1-6; 8 positions agree with TRBD1. This CDR3 is built from 13 residues. V lost 10 bases, J lost 10 bases, and 9 bases stayed unmatched. CDR1 MNHNS and CDR2 SASEGT come from the germline V gene. The CDR3 nucleotides read TGTGCCACCGCAGGGGGCCCAAGGTCACCCCTCCACTTT. This sequence encodes CATAGGPRSPLHF.

This clonotype was detected many times. The chain employs TRBV29-1 and TRBJ1-2; D uncertain. Germline lookup yields CDR1 SQVTM and CDR2 ANQGSEA. The CDR3 runs 11 residues. Trimming stripped 6 bases from V and 6 bases from J, with 11 bases between. The CDR3 sequence is CSVRSKHGYTF. The CDR3 bases are TGCAGCGTGAGGAGTAAACATGGCTACACCTTC.

This sequence joins TRBV28 and TRBJ2-5, with D maybe TRBD2 (6 bases). CDR3 size: 13 residues. Trimming removed 4 bases at V and 5 bases at J, with 11 bases between. Per the germline V gene, CDR1 is MDHEN and CDR2 is SYDVKM. CDR3 in DNA: TGTGCCAGCAGTTGGGGAGGTCAGGAGACCCAGTACTTC. The encoded protein is CASSWGGQETQYF.

This clonotype was seen more than once but under ten times. The chain employs TRBV7-6 and TRBJ2-3, with a weak D call TRBD2 (5 bases). This CDR3 comprises 14 residues. V was shortened by 4 bases and J by 2 bases, with 10 bases between the two germline ends. The germline gives CDR1 SGHVS, CDR2 FNYEAQ. The CDR3 region is CASSYRGATDTQYF. The CDR3 DNA reads TGTGCCAGCAGCTATCGGGGTGCCACAGATACGCAGTATTTT.